Described below is a single T cell receptor (beta chain) sequence and its context. Its binding antigen is unknown. Base qualities are not at hand, and no much larger clone is one base apart. The CDR3 measures 15 amino acids from cysteine to phenylalanine. Only the CDR3 region is kept as DNA, spanning 45 bases read in frame from base 1. Trimming accounts for 5 bases at V and 3 bases at J, while the number of junction bases matched to no gene is 7. From a lookup of the germline V gene, CDR1 and CDR2 are SGHTA and FQGNSA. The data belong to a study of blood T cell repertoires in COVID-19 (TCRdb year 2020). In the study overall: Samples from collaborators originated in the United States, Italy and Spain and spanned both the acute and convalescent phases of COVID-19. Sample metadata almost always included a de-identified subject ID, COVID-19 status, age in years and sex. A freely available public database, intended as a resource for researchers studying the immune response to SARS-CoV-2, is where the repertoires were released. Where HLA class I and class II types were available, the types were taken from metadata supplied by the sample provider, not from assay-based typing. The dataset comprised deeply sampled blood TCRbeta repertoires from subjects exposed to, actively infected with, or recovered from COVID-19. The samples were drawn from two sources: the first 160 participants of the ongoing ImmuneRACE study, and fewer than 1,500 subjects contributed by 6 global collaborators. The prospective study material was composed of cDNA or gDNA derived from T cells, B-cell-depleted T cells, or PBMCs.

Samples from volunteer blood donors who had recovered from COVID-19 were contributed by a second Seattle source. Each collaborating institution followed its own protocols to collect whole blood in K2EDTA tubes. Collaborator samples were shipped for TCRbeta analysis as frozen whole blood, isolated PBMCs, or DNA extracted from either sample type. Study-level results and caveats: Clinical and demographic metadata were provided uncurated, with the amount varying by source and participant.

The immunoSEQ Assay, a bias-controlled multiplex PCR, was used to amplify TCRbeta CDR3 regions from genomic DNA. The original pipeline was this. The number of nucleated cells in each sample was estimated from the amplification of reference gene primers within the assay. To quantify the absolute abundance of each unique TCRbeta CDR3 rearrangement, sequence reads were collapsed and filtered. Productive Simpson clonality was computed per sample as the square root of Simpson's diversity index over productive rearrangements. TCRdb mirrors the immuneACCESS table, restricted to in-frame sequences. Some clones are absent from its copies; in checked studies, under half trace to an unresolved V gene, and the reason for the others is unknown. The V and J calls and clone size come from that table; D and trimming were worked out from the DNA. The sample records over 200,000 clones, 86% of which are singletons. The ten largest clones add up to over 2% of the sample.

The sample was peripheral blood. The receptor was isolated from a man aged 25 to 40 who had recovered from COVID-19. In this chain, TRBV7-2 is recombined with TRBJ2-1, with TRBD1 matching 7 junction bases. The DNA sequence follows: TGTGCCAGCAGCGGGAGACAGGGAGTCTACAATGAGCAGTTCTTC. Translated, this is CASSGRQGVYNEQFF.